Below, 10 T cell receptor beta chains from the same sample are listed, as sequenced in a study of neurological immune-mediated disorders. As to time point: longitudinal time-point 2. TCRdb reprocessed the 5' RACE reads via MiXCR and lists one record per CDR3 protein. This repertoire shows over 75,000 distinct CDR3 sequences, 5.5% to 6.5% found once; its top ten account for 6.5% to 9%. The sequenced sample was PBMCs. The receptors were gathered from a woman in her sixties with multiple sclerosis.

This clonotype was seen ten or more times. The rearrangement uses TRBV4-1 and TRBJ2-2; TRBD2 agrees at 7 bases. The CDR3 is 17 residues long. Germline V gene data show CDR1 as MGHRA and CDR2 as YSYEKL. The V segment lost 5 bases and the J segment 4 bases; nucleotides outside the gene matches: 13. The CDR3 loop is CASSASLGGLPTGELFF. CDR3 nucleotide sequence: TGCGCCAGCAGCGCCTCCTTGGGGGGACTACCCACCGGGGAGCTGTTTTTT.

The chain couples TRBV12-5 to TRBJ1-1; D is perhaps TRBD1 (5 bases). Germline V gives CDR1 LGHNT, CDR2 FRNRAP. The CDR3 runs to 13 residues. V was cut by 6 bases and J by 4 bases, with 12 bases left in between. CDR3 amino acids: CASGLLGGTEAFF. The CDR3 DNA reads TGTGCTAGTGGCCTCCTCGGGGGCACTGAAGCTTTCTTT.

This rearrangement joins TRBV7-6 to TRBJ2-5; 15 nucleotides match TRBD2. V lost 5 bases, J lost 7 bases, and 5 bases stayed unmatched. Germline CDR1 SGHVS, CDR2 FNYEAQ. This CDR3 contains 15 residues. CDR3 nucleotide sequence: TGTGCCAGCAGCAAGGGACTAGCGGGGGGCGGGACCCAGTACTTC. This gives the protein CASSKGLAGGGTQYF. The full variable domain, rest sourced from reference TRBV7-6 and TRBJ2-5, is GAGVSQSPRYKVTKRGQDVALRCDPISGHVSLYWYRQALGQGPEFLTYFNYEAQQDKSGLPNDRFSAERPEGSISTLTIQRTEQRDSAMYRCASSKGLAGGGTQYFGPGTRLLVL.

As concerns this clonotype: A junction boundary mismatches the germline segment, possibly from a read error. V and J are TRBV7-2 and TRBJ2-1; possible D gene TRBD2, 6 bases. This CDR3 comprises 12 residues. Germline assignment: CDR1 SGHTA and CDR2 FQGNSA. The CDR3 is CASSLGVGGITF. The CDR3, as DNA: TGTGCCAGCAGCTTAGGGGTCGGGGGAATAACCTTC. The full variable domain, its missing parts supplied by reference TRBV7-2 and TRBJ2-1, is GAGVSQSPSNKVTEKGKDVELRCDPISGHTALYWYRQSLGQGLEFLIYFQGNSAPDKSGLPSDRFSAERTGGSVSTLTIQRTQQEDSAVYLCASSLGVGGITFGPGTRLTVL.

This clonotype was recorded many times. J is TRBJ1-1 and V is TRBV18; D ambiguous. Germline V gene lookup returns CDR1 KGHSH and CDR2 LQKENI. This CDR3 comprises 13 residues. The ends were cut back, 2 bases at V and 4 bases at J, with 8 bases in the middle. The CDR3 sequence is CASSPEGFTEAFF. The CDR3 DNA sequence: TGTGCCAGCTCACCAGAAGGGTTCACTGAAGCTTTCTTT.

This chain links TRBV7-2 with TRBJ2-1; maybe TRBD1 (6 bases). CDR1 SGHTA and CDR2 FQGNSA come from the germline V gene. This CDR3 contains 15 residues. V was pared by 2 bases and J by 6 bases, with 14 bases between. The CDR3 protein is CASSLSHGTLNEQFF. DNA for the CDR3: TGTGCCAGCAGCTTAAGCCACGGGACACTCAATGAGCAGTTCTTC.

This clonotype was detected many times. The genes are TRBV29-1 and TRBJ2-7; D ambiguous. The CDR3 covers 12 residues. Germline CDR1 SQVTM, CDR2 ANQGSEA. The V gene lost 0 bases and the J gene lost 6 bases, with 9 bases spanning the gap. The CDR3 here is CSVEDLVREQYF. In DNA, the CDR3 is TGCAGCGTTGAAGATCTTGTCCGCGAGCAGTACTTC.

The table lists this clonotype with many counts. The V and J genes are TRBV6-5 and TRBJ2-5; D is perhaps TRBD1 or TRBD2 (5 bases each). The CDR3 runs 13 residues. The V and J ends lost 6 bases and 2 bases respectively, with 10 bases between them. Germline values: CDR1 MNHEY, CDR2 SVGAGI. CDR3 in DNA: TGTGCCAGCAGCGGGACCTTACAAGAGACCCAGTACTTC. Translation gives CASSGTLQETQYF.

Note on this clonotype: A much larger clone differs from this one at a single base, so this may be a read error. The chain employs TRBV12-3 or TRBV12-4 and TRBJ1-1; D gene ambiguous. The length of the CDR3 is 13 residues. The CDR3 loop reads CVSSLVQNTEAFF. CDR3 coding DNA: TGTGTCAGCAGCCTGGTCCAGAACACTGAAGCTTTCTTT.

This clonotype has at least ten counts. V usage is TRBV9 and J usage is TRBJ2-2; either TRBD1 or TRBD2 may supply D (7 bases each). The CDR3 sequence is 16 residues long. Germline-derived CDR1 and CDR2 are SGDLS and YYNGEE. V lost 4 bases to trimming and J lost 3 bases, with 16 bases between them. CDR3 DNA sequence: TGTGCCAGCAGCACCCGACAGGGAGGGGACACCGGGGAGCTGTTTTTT. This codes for CASSTRQGGDTGELFF.